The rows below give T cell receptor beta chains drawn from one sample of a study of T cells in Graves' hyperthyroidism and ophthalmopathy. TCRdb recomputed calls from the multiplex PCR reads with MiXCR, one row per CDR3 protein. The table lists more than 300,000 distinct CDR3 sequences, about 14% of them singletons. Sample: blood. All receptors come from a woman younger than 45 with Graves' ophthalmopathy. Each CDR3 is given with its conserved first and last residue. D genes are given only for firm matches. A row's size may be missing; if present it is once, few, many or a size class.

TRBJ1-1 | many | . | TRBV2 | TGTGCCAGCAGTTTGACAGCCCTAGGCACTGAAGCTTTCTTT | CASSLTALGTEAFF
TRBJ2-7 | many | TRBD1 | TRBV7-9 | TGTGCCAGCAGCTTAGGCAGTCCAGGGACAGGCTACGAGCAGTACTTC | CASSLGSPGTGYEQYF
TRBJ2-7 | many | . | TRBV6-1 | TGTGCCAGCAAGGAGGGTAGCTTGGGGGCCTACGAGCAGTACTTC | CASKEGSLGAYEQYF
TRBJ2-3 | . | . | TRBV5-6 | TGTGCCAGCAGCTTGGGACTAGATGATACGCAGTATTTT | CASSLGLDDTQYF
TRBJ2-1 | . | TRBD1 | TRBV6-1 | TGTGCCAGTTTCGATCTACCCCCGGGACAGGGAGGATGGGACTACAATGAGCAGTTCTTC | CASFDLPPGQGGWDYNEQFF
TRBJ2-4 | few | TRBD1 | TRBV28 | TGTGCCAGCAGTTACACTCACGGGACAGGGGAGGGAAACATTCAGTACTTC | CASSYTHGTGEGNIQYF
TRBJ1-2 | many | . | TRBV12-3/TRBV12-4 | TGTGCCAGCAGTTTAACTGGACAAGGAGGCTACACCTTC | CASSLTGQGGYTF
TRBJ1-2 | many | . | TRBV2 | TGTGCCAGCTCCTCGACAGAACTCTATGGCTACACCTTC | CASSSTELYGYTF
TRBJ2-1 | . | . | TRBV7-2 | TGTGCCAGCAGCTTAGCGCAGAGTGGGGATGAGCAGTTCTTC | CASSLAQSGDEQFF
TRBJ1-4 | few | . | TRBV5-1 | TGCGCCAGCAACTTGCAGGGCAAAACTAATGAAAAACTGTTTTTT | CASNLQGKTNEKLFF
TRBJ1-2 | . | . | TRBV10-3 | TGTGCCATCAGTGAGTCGACTAGAACTACTTGGGGCCGCTATGGCTACACCTTC | CAISESTRTTWGRYGYTF
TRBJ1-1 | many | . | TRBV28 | TGTGCCAGCAGTTTAATCTCGAACACTGAAGCTTTCTTT | CASSLISNTEAFF
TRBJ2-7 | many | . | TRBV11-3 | TGTGCCAGCAGCTCGGGACCCTGGGACGAGCAGTACTTC | CASSSGPWDEQYF
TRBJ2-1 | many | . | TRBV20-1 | TGCAGTGCTAGAGAATCGGGTGGGTCCTACAATGAGCAGTTCTTC | CSARESGGSYNEQFF
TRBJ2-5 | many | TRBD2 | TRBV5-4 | TGTGCCAGCAGCCGTCCCCGCGGGGGGCAAGAAGAGACCCAGTACTTC | CASSRPRGGQEETQYF
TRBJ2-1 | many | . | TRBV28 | TGTGCCAGCAGTCGAAAACCCTGCAATGAGCAGTTCTTC | CASSRKPCNEQFF
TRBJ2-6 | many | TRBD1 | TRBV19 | TGTGCCAGTAGGAGGACAGGGGATGGGGCCAACGTCCTGACTTTC | CASRRTGDGANVLTF
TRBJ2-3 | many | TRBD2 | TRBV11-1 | TGTGCCAGCAGCCACACAGCGGGGAGCACAGATACGCAGTATTTT | CASSHTAGSTDTQYF
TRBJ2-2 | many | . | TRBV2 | TGTGCCAGCAGTGAAGTACAGATTAACACCGGGGAGCTGTTTTTT | CASSEVQINTGELFF
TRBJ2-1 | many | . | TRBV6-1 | TGTGCCAGCACCTCAGGGGCGGGGATCCACAATGAGCAGTTCTTC | CASTSGAGIHNEQFF
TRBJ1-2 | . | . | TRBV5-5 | TGTGCCAGCAGCTCCACCAATATGGGACGGGACGCATATGGCTACACCTTC | CASSSTNMGRDAYGYTF
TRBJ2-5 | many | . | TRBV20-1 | TGCAGTGCTAGTGATGAGACGCAAGAGACCCAGTACTTC | CSASDETQETQYF
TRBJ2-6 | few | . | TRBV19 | TGTGCCAGTAGTATAACTCCCCGGGACGCTCTATCTGGGGCCAACGTCCTGACTTTC | CASSITPRDALSGANVLTF
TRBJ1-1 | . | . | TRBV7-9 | TGTGCCAGCAGCTTACGCCCAGGGGTGGACACTGAAGCTTTCTTT | CASSLRPGVDTEAFF
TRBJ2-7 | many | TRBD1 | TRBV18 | TGTGCCAGCTCACCGAGACAGGGGATGAACTACGAGCAGTACTTC | CASSPRQGMNYEQYF
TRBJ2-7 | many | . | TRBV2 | TGTGCCAGCAGTGAGGTCAGGGGCGGGTACGAGCAGTACTTC | CASSEVRGGYEQYF
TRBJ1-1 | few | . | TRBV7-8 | TGTGCCAGCAGCTTAGGAAGTACAGGGTTCCGGCATGAAGCTTTCTTT | CASSLGSTGFRHEAFF
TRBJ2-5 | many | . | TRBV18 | TGTGCCAGCTCACCGCAGGGGATACAAGAGACCCAGTACTTC | CASSPQGIQETQYF
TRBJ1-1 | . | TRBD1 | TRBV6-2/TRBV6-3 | TGTGCCAGCAGTTACTCCTGGGGACAGGGGAACACTGAAGCTTTCTTT | CASSYSWGQGNTEAFF
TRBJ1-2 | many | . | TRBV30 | TGTGCCTGGAGTGTTGCGGGGGGGAACTATGGCTACACCTTC | CAWSVAGGNYGYTF
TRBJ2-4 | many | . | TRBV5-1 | TGCGCCAGCAGCTTGGGACAGGTGGAAAACATTCAGTACTTC | CASSLGQVENIQYF
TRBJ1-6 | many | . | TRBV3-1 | TGTGCCAGCAGCCAAGAAGGCGGTGGTTCACCCCTCCACTTT | CASSQEGGGSPLHF
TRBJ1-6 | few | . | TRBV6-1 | TGTGCCAGCAGTGCTTCGATTCAAACGGGACATAAAGATTCACCCCTCCACTTT | CASSASIQTGHKDSPLHF
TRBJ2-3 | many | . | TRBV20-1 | TGCAGTGCTAGAGGGGCGGGACAGCAGACAGATACGCAGTATTTT | CSARGAGQQTDTQYF
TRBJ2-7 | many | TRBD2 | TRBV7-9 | TGTGCCAGCAGCCCCGAGCTAGGACTAGCGGGGGGGCACGAGCAGTACTTC | CASSPELGLAGGHEQYF
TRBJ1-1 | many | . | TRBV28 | TGTGCCAGCGTCGAACAAAACACTGAAGCTTTCTTT | CASVEQNTEAFF
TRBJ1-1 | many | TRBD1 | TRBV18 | TGTGCCAGCTCCCCGGACAGGATAACTGAAGCTTTCTTT | CASSPDRITEAFF
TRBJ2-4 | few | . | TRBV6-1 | TGTGCCACCCCGGGACACTTGGAAAACATTCAGTACTTC | CATPGHLENIQYF
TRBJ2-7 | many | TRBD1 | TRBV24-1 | TGTGCCACCAGTAAAAGGACAGGGCGCGAGCAGTACTTC | CATSKRTGREQYF
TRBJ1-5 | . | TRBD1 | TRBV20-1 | TGCAGTGCTGAGACCGGGACAGGGCTTAGCAATCAGCCCCAGCATTTT | CSAETGTGLSNQPQHF
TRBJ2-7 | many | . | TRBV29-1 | TGCAGCGTTGTTTTTGGGTACGAGCAGTACTTC | CSVVFGYEQYF
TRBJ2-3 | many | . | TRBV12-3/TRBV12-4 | TGTGCCAGCAGTCCCCTCGAGAGGGATACGCAGTATTTT | CASSPLERDTQYF
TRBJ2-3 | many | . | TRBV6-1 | TGTGCCAGCACCCCAAAGAGACTGAGCACAGATACGCAGTATTTT | CASTPKRLSTDTQYF
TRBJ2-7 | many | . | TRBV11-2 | TGTGCCAGCAGCCCTCGAGAGCCTTACGAGCAGTACTTC | CASSPREPYEQYF
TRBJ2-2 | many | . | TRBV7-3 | TGTGCCAGCAGCAGCAGACTAGTCTCGAACACCGGGGAGCTGTTTTTT | CASSSRLVSNTGELFF
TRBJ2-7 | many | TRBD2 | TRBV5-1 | TGCGCCAGCAGCTTGGTCAGGTCGGCTAGCGGGCGGTACGAGCAGTACTTC | CASSLVRSASGRYEQYF
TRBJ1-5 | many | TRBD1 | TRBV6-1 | TGTGCCAGCAGTATGGGACAGGGAGGCCAGCCCCAGCATTTT | CASSMGQGGQPQHF
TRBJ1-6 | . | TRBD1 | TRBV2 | TGTGCCAGCAGGGACAGGGAAAATTCACCCCTCCACTTT | CASRDRENSPLHF
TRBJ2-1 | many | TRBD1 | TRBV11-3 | TGTGCCAGCAGCTTAGGGCAGGGGGTCTACAATGAGCAGTTCTTC | CASSLGQGVYNEQFF
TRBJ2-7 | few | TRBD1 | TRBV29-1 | TGCAGCGGAGCCGGGGACAGCCCCTACGAGCAGTACTTC | CSGAGDSPYEQYF
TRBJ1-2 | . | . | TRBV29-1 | TGCAGCGTGTATACCCTCAGGGCGGGGGGGGGCTATGGCTACACCTTC | CSVYTLRAGGGYGYTF